This T cell receptor beta chain stems from a study of blood T cell repertoires in COVID-19. Study-level background: Acute-phase and convalescent COVID-19 samples originated in the United States, Italy and Spain. T cells, B-cell-depleted T cells, or PBMCs provided the cDNA or gDNA that served as material.

Germline V gives CDR1 LNHDA, CDR2 SQIVND (reference sequence). CDR3 length: 13 amino acids. V was shortened by 5 bases and J by 4 bases, with 11 bases between the two germline ends. Authors' processing steps: Counts of nucleated cells, estimated from reference gene primer amplification, were obtained. TCRdb's copy holds only in-frame clones and misses some; the assay was immunoSEQ multiplex PCR. V and J calls and clone size are given by that table; D and trimming were obtained from the DNA. This sample has a few hundred thousand clones, with roughly 85% found just once. Sequencing input: peripheral blood. This TCR derives from a human donor in a cohort sampled during active COVID-19. The genes are TRBV19 and TRBJ1-2; D not resolved. CDR3 residues: CASSLSRLYGYTF. CDR3 in DNA: TGTGCCAGTAGTTTGAGCAGACTCTATGGCTACACCTTC.